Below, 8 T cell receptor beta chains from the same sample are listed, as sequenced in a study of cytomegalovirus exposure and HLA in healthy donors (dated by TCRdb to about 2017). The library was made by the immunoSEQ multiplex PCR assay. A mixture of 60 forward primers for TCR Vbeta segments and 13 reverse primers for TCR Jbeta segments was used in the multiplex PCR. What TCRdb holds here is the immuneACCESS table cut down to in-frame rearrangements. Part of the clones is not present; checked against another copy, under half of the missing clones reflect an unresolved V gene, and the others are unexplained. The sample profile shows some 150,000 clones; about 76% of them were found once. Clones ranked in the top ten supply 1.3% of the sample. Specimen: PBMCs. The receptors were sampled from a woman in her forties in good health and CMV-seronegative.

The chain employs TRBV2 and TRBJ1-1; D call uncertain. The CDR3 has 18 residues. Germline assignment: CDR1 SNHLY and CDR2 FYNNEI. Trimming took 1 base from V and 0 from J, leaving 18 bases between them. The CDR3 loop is CASSEDLLRGGLNTEAFF. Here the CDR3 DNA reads TGTGCCAGCAGTGAAGACCTGTTGCGTGGAGGGCTGAACACTGAAGCTTTCTTT.

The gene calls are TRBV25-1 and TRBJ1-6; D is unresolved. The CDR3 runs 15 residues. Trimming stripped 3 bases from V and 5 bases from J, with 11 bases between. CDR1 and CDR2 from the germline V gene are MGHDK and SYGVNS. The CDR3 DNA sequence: TGTGCCAGCAGTGAGGAAGAGGGAAATAATTCACCCCTCCACTTT. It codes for CASSEEEGNNSPLHF.

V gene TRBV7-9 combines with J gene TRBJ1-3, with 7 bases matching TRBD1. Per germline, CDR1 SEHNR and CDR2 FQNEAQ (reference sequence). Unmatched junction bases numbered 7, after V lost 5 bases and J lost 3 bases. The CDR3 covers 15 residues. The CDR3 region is CASSAWTGFGNTIYF. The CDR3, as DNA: TGTGCCAGCAGCGCATGGACAGGATTTGGAAACACCATATATTTT.

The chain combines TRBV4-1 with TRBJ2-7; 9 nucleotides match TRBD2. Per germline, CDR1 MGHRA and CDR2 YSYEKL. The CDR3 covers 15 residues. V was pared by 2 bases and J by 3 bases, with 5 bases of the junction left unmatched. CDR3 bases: TGCGCCAGCAGCCAACGGAGCGGGGGGAACTACGAGCAGTACTTC. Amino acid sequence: CASSQRSGGNYEQYF.

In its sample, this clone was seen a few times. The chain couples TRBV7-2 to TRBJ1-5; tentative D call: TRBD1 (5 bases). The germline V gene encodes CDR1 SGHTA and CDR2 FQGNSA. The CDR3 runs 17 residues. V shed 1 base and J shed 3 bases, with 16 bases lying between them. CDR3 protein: CASSLGRSSGFNQPQHF. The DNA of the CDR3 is TGTGCCAGCAGCTTAGGCCGGAGTTCAGGGTTCAATCAGCCCCAGCATTTT. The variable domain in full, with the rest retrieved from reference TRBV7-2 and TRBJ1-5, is GAGVSQSPSNKVTEKGKDVELRCDPISGHTALYWYRQSLGQGLEFLIYFQGNSAPDKSGLPSDRFSAERTGGSVSTLTIQRTQQEDSAVYLCASSLGRSSGFNQPQHFGDGTRLSIL.

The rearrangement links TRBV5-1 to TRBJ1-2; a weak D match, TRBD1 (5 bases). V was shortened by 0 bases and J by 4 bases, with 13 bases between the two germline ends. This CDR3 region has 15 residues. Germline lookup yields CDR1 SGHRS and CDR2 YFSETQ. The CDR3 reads CASSLATQGTYGYTF. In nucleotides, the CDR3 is TGCGCCAGCAGCTTGGCGACCCAGGGAACCTATGGCTACACCTTC.

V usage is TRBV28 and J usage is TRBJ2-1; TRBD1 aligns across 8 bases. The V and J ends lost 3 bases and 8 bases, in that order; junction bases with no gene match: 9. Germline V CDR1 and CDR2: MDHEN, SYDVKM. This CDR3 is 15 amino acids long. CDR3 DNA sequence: TGTGCCAGCAGTTTGTCGGCAGGGGGCTGGGATGAGCAGTTCTTC. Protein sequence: CASSLSAGGWDEQFF.

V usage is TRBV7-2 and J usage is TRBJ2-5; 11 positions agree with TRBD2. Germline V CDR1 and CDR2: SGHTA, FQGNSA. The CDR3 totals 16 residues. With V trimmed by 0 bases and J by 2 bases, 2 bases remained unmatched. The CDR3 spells CASSLALAGGQETQYF. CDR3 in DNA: TGTGCCAGCAGCTTAGCGCTAGCGGGGGGTCAAGAGACCCAGTACTTC.